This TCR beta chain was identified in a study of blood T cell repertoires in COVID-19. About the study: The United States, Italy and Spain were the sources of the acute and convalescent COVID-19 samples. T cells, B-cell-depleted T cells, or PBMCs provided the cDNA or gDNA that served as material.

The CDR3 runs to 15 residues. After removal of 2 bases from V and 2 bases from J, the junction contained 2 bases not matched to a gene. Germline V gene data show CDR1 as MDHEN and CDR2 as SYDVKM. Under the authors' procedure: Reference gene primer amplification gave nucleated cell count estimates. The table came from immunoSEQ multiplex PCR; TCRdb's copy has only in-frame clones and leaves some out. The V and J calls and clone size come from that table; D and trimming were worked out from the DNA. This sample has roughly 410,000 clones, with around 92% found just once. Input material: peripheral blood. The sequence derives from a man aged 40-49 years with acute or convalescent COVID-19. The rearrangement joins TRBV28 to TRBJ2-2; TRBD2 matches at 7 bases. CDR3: CASSLASGNTGELFF. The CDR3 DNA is TGTGCCAGCAGTTTAGCTAGCGGTAACACCGGGGAGCTGTTTTTT. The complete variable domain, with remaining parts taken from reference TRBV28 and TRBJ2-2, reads DVKVTQSSRYLVKRTGEKVFLECVQDMDHENMFWYRQDPGLGLRLIYFSYDVKMKEKGDIPEGYSVSREKKERFSLILESASTNQTSMYLCASSLASGNTGELFFGEGSRLTVL.